The 28 T cell receptor beta chains reported below all come from one sample, sequenced in a study of shared clonotypes between healthy human individuals. The table came from immunoSEQ multiplex PCR; TCRdb's copy has only in-frame clones and leaves some out. The table records approximately 1.5 million clones, about 98.5% of them present only once. Sequenced: naive CD4+ T cells sorted from blood. Subset noted: CD45RA+ positively selected. These receptors were collected from a man aged 25-45 years in good health.

The rearrangement links TRBV19 to TRBJ2-7; D uncertain. In germline, CDR1 is LNHDA, CDR2 SQIVND (reference sequence). The CDR3 sequence is 12 residues long. Trimming shortened V by 6 bases and J by 12 bases, and 18 bases separated the two germline ends. CDR3 amino acids: CASSSSPNGLYF. CDR3 DNA sequence: TGTGCCAGTAGCAGTTCGCCTAATGGGCTGTACTTC.

This clone came up once. The chain carries TRBV18 and TRBJ2-7; either TRBD1 or TRBD2 may fit D (5 bases each). Germline CDR1 KGHSH, CDR2 LQKENI. V gave up 0 bases and J gave up 3 bases, with 12 bases separating them. CDR3 size: 15 residues. As DNA, the CDR3 is TGTGCCAGCTCACCACCTGTGAGGGGAAGCTACGAGCAGTACTTC. This sequence encodes CASSPPVRGSYEQYF.

The chain uses TRBV5-4 and TRBJ2-7; 8 bases are shared with TRBD2. In germline, CDR1 is SGHNT, CDR2 YYREEE (reference sequence). The V gene end was trimmed by 3 bases and the J gene end by 0 bases; junction bases not matched to a gene: 8. This CDR3 is built from 16 residues. CDR3 sequence reads: CASSSSGREASYEQYF. The CDR3 coding sequence is TGTGCCAGCAGCTCCTCGGGGCGGGAGGCCTCCTACGAGCAGTACTTC.

This chain links TRBV5-5 with TRBJ2-7; D gene ambiguous. This CDR3 is 13 amino acids long. Germline assignment: CDR1 SGHKS and CDR2 YYEKEE (reference sequence). V lost 1 base, J lost 2 bases, and 7 bases lay in between. As DNA, the CDR3 is TGTGCCAGCAGCTTGCAAGGACCCTACGAGCAGTACTTC. Translation gives CASSLQGPYEQYF.

This clone was detected only once. The CDR3 reads CASNFRLAENYEQYF. CDR3 DNA sequence: TGTGCCAGTAATTTTCGACTAGCGGAAAACTACGAGCAGTACTTC. This chain uses TRBV28 with TRBJ2-7; TRBD2 agrees at 9 bases. The CDR3 runs 15 residues. With 9 bases clipped from V and 3 bases from J, the junction kept 12 bases outside the gene matches. From germline, CDR1 is MDHEN and CDR2 SYDVKM.

This clone was seen just once. The rearrangement joins TRBV30 to TRBJ1-5, with TRBD1 identical over 8 bases. Germline V gene sequence: CDR1 GTSNPN, CDR2 SVGIG (reference sequence). Germline trimming cut 3 bases from V and 2 bases from J; bases unmatched to any gene: 3. CDR3 length: 14 residues. The CDR3 sequence is CAWRKTGGNQPQHF. CDR3 nucleotides: TGTGCCTGGAGAAAGACAGGGGGCAATCAGCCCCAGCATTTT.

The chain has TRBV27 and TRBJ2-1, with 11 bases matching TRBD2. The CDR3 runs 17 residues. Trimming cost V 2 bases and J 2 bases; bases outside gene matches: 5. The germline gives CDR1 MNHEY, CDR2 SMNVEV (reference sequence). In DNA form, the CDR3 reads TGTGCCAGCAGTTTAAATAGCGGGAGGGCTCCCTACAATGAGCAGTTCTTC. It translates to CASSLNSGRAPYNEQFF.

This chain links TRBV25-1 with TRBJ2-1; D may be TRBD2 (5 bases). CDR1 is MGHDK, CDR2 SYGVNS, per germline. The CDR3 extends over 16 amino acids. The ends were cut back, 2 bases at V and 4 bases at J, with 15 bases in the middle. The CDR3 nucleotides are TGTGCCAGCAGTGAAGAGAGGACGGGATGGTACAATGAGCAGTTCTTC. It yields the protein CASSEERTGWYNEQFF.

The rearrangement joins TRBV7-9 to TRBJ1-2; 7 bases are a match to TRBD1. Germline CDR1 SEHNR, CDR2 FQNEAQ (reference sequence). CDR3 length equals 10 residues. After removal of 6 bases from V and 10 bases from J, the junction contained 2 bases not matched to a gene. The CDR3 sequence: CASRDRFYTF. The CDR3 DNA reads as TGTGCCAGCAGGGACAGGTTCTACACCTTC.

The chain is built from TRBV10-3 and TRBJ2-2; maybe TRBD2 (6 bases). V lost 8 bases, J lost 3 bases, and 16 bases lay in between. Germline CDR1 ENHRY, CDR2 SYGVKD. The CDR3 has 15 residues. The CDR3 region is CAIGWDPGDTGELFF. The CDR3 DNA reads as TGTGCCATCGGGTGGGACCCGGGGGACACCGGGGAGCTGTTTTTT.

This clone has a single count. The genes are TRBV7-9 and TRBJ1-2, with unresolved D. The CDR3 is 13 amino acids. CDR1 and CDR2 (germline): SEHNR, FQNEAQ (reference sequence). The V end lost 5 bases, the J end lost 2 bases, and 9 bases lay between the germline ends. Here the CDR3 reads CASSAQRNYGYTF. CDR3 nucleotides: TGTGCCAGCAGCGCACAGCGAAACTATGGCTACACCTTC.

The rearrangement joins TRBV28 to TRBJ1-3; D gene uncertain. Trimming took off 8 bases at V and 0 bases at J, with 20 bases between the two ends. The CDR3 length is 17 residues. Germline values: CDR1 MDHEN, CDR2 SYDVKM. CDR3 sequence reads: CASRSSTGFHSGNTIYF. The CDR3 nucleotides read TGTGCCAGCCGCTCTTCCACCGGGTTCCACTCTGGAAACACCATATATTTT.

The chain is built from TRBV19 and TRBJ1-1; D may be TRBD1 (6 bases). The germline V gene encodes CDR1 LNHDA and CDR2 SQIVND (reference sequence). Deletions cut 7 bases from V and 3 bases from J, with 15 bases between. This CDR3 comprises 14 residues. The CDR3 here is CASTITGTHTEAFF. For the CDR3, the DNA is TGTGCCAGTACCATAACAGGGACCCACACTGAAGCTTTCTTT.

This chain joins TRBV6-1 and TRBJ1-4; D is uncertain. Germline V CDR1 and CDR2: MNHNS, SASEGT. V was clipped by 4 bases and J by 8 bases, with 5 bases between them. This CDR3 is built from 11 residues. In DNA, the CDR3 is TGTGCCAGCAGTGTACAGGAAAAACTGTTTTTT. Its translation: CASSVQEKLFF.

The genes are TRBV6-1 and TRBJ2-7; the match to TRBD2 covers 13 bases. The CDR3 is 13 residues long. V was pared by 10 bases and J by 5 bases, with 5 bases of the junction left unmatched. Germline values: CDR1 MNHNS, CDR2 SASEGT. The CDR3 loop is CAITSGRADEQYF. Here the CDR3 DNA reads TGTGCCATTACTAGCGGGAGGGCCGACGAGCAGTACTTC.

This clone was observed once. The chain joins TRBV11-2 to TRBJ2-3; 8 nucleotides line up with TRBD2. Germline CDR1 SGHAT, CDR2 FQNNGV. CDR3 length: 15 amino acids. After removal of 1 base from V and 5 bases from J, the junction contained 5 bases not matched to a gene. CDR3 sequence (DNA): TGTGCCAGCAGCTTAGGAGCGGGAGTTCAAGATACGCAGTATTTT. This sequence encodes CASSLGAGVQDTQYF.

With respect to this clone: This sample also contains other DNA sequences that code for the same CDR3. The chain couples TRBV9 to TRBJ2-7; no clear D. The CDR3 covers 14 residues. Trimming shortened V by 0 bases and J by 4 bases, and 11 bases separated the two germline ends. Germline V gene data show CDR1 as SGDLS and CDR2 as YYNGEE. CDR3 nucleotides: TGTGCCAGCAGCGTAGGGGCGGATCCGTACGAGCAGTACTTC. Its protein is CASSVGADPYEQYF.

The chain uses TRBV18 and TRBJ2-1, with D possibly being TRBD1 (5 bases). Between the trimmed V and J ends, which lost 3 bases and 0 bases, there was a span of 18 bases. Germline loops: CDR1 KGHSH, CDR2 LQKENI. This CDR3 contains 18 residues. The CDR3 DNA reads TGTGCCAGCTCACCCCTGCGGACACAGATCAACTCCTACAATGAGCAGTTCTTC. Translated: CASSPLRTQINSYNEQFF.

This sequence joins TRBV5-6 and TRBJ1-4; 7 bases match TRBD1. CDR1 is SGHDT, CDR2 YYEEEE, per germline. Unmatched junction bases numbered 4, after V lost 2 bases and J lost 0 bases. The CDR3 runs to 16 residues. CDR3 loop: CASSFGDRTTNEKLFF. The CDR3 bases are TGTGCCAGCAGCTTTGGGGACAGAACAACTAATGAAAAACTGTTTTTT.

Remarks on this clone: The junction differs from germline at one of its ends, possibly a read error. V is TRBV27 and J is TRBJ1-2; no reliable D call. The CDR3 length is 13 residues. From germline, CDR1 is MNHEY and CDR2 SMNVEV (reference sequence). For the CDR3, the DNA is TGTGCCAGCAGGGACCTAACTTCAAAATCCCCGGTCTTC. It specifies CASRDLTSKSPVF.

About this clone: Other DNA sequences in this sample translate to the same CDR3. The chain recombines TRBV5-4 with TRBJ1-3; D ambiguous. There are 14 residues in the CDR3. Trimming left V 0 bases short and J 3 bases short, with 7 bases between. Germline V gene sequence: CDR1 SGHNT, CDR2 YYREEE (reference sequence). Written as DNA, the CDR3 is TGTGCCAGCAGCTTGGCGGGAGTTGGAAACACCATATATTTT. Protein product: CASSLAGVGNTIYF.

This chain uses TRBV27 with TRBJ1-1, with D maybe TRBD1 (5 bases). The germline V gene has CDR1 MNHEY and CDR2 SMNVEV (reference sequence). The CDR3 is made up of 15 amino acids. V gave up 3 bases and J gave up 4 bases, with 15 bases separating them. The CDR3 DNA sequence: TGTGCCAGCAGTTTCTCCTGGACACCAACCACTGAAGCTTTCTTT. Translating gives CASSFSWTPTTEAFF.

The V call is TRBV4-1, the J call TRBJ2-3; tentatively, D is TRBD2 (7 bases). The germline V gene encodes CDR1 MGHRA and CDR2 YSYEKL. The V end was cut by 0 bases, the J end by 5 bases, with 15 bases between. The CDR3 has 16 amino acids. In nucleotides, the CDR3 is TGCGCCAGCAGCCAAGATTCACGGGGGGCAATAGATACGCAGTATTTT. Its protein is CASSQDSRGAIDTQYF.

The chain uses TRBV18 and TRBJ2-7, with 11 bases matching TRBD2. V shed 7 bases and J 0 bases; nucleotides not matched to a gene: 14. The CDR3 totals 18 residues. Per the germline V gene, CDR1 is KGHSH and CDR2 is LQKENI. CDR3 sequence (DNA): TGTGCCAGCTTCAATAGCGGGAGGGCCGGTAGTAGCTCCTACGAGCAGTACTTC. Amino acids: CASFNSGRAGSSSYEQYF.

V and J are TRBV28 and TRBJ2-2; D may be TRBD1 or TRBD2 (5 bases each). Between the trimmed V and J ends, which lost 1 base and 3 bases, there was a span of 12 bases. The CDR3 runs to 16 residues. Germline loops: CDR1 MDHEN, CDR2 SYDVKM. The CDR3 loop is CASSLLGTTDTGELFF. The CDR3 DNA is TGTGCCAGCAGTTTATTGGGGACCACGGACACCGGGGAGCTGTTTTTT. The full variable domain, its missing parts supplied by reference TRBV28 and TRBJ2-2, is DVKVTQSSRYLVKRTGEKVFLECVQDMDHENMFWYRQDPGLGLRLIYFSYDVKMKEKGDIPEGYSVSREKKERFSLILESASTNQTSMYLCASSLLGTTDTGELFFGEGSRLTVL.

This clone was observed once. This chain joins TRBV2 and TRBJ1-1, with D possibly being TRBD1 (6 bases). This CDR3 is 15 amino acids long. Trimming removed 5 bases at V and 0 bases at J, with 13 bases between. Germline V gene data show CDR1 as SNHLY and CDR2 as FYNNEI. This chain's CDR3 is CASSTQGSMNTEAFF. The CDR3 coding sequence is TGTGCCAGCAGTACACAGGGATCCATGAACACTGAAGCTTTCTTT.

V gene TRBV9 combines with J gene TRBJ2-3; D may be TRBD1 or TRBD2 (5 bases each). This CDR3 has 16 amino acids. V was clipped by 4 bases and J by 0 bases, with 15 bases between them. Germline CDR1 and CDR2: SGDLS and YYNGEE. The CDR3 loop reads CASSRGVGMSTDTQYF. The CDR3 nucleotides are TGTGCCAGCAGCCGAGGGGTAGGGATGAGCACAGATACGCAGTATTTT.

The rearrangement joins TRBV7-6 to TRBJ2-5; D unresolved. Germline V gene sequence: CDR1 SGHVS, CDR2 FNYEAQ. CDR3 length: 13 amino acids. Deletions cut 5 bases from V and 1 base from J, with 8 bases between. CDR3 amino acids: CASSKRPQETQYF. In nucleotides, the CDR3 is TGTGCCAGCAGCAAGCGACCCCAAGAGACCCAGTACTTC.